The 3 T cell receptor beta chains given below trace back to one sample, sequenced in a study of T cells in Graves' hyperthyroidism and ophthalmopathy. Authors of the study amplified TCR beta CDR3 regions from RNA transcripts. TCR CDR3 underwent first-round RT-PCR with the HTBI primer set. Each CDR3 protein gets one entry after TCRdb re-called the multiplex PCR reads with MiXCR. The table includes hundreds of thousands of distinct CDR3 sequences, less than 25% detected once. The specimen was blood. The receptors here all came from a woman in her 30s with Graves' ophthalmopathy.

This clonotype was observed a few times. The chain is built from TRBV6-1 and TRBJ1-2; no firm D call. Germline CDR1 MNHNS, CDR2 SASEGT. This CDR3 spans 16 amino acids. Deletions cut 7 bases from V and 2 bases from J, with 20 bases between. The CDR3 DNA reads TGTGCCAGCACCTGGAAAACAGCCCCGGAAAACTATGGCTACACCTTC. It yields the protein CASTWKTAPENYGYTF.

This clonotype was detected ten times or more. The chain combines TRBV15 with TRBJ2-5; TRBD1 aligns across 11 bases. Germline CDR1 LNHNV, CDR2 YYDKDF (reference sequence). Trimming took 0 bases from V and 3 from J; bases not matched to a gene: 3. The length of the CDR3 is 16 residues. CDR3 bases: TGTGCCACCAGCAGAGACCCGGGACAGGGGGAAGAGACCCAGTACTTC. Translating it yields CATSRDPGQGEETQYF.

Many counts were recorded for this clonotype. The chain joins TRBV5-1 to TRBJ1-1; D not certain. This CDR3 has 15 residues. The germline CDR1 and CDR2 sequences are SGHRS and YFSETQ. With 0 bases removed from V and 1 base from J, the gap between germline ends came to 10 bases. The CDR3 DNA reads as TGCGCCAGCAGCTTGGTTGGCAGGCAGAACACTGAAGCTTTCTTT. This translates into CASSLVGRQNTEAFF.